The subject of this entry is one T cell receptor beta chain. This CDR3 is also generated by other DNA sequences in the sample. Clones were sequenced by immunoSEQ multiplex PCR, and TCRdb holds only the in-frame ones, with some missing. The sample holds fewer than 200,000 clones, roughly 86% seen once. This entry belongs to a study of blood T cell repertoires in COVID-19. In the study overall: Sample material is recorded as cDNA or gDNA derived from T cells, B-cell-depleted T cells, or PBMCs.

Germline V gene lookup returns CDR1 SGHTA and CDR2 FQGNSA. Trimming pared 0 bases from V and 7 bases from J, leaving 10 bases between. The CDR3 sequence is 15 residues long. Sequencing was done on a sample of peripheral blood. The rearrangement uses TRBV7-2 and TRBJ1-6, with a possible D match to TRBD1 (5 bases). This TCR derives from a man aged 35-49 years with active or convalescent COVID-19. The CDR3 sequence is CASSLAGQGNSPLHF. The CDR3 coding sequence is TGTGCCAGCAGCTTAGCGGGTCAGGGAAATTCACCCCTCCACTTT.